This TCR beta chain was sequenced in a study of prognosis after radiotherapy for stage I lung cancer. Researchers used two-round multiplex PCR to amplify TCR beta CDR3 starting from genomic DNA. Specific primers for each TRBV and TRBJ gene were what first-round PCR used. TCRdb redid the calling of the multiplex PCR reads with MiXCR, one entry per CDR3 protein. Of about 13,000 distinct CDR3 sequences in the sample, approximately 60% were seen once. The study, taken as a whole, reports: Frequencies of TRBV and TRBJ gene use reportedly varied by whether patients had metastases.

With respect to this clonotype: Its antigen is unidentified. A much larger clonotype is one base distant, so this may be a read error.

Per germline, CDR1 MNHEY and CDR2 SMNVEV (reference sequence). J gave up 7 bases and V 4 bases, and 11 bases lay outside the gene matches. The CDR3 contains 15 residues. This sample comprised PBMCs, obtained before or after stereotactic body radiation therapy (not recorded which). The J gene is TRBJ1-1, the V gene TRBV27; 8 bases fit TRBD1. The sequence derives from a donor over 45 with non-small cell lung cancer. CDR3 in amino acids: CASSWPGQVISEAFF. CDR3 sequence (DNA): TGTGCCAGCAGTTGGCCGGGACAGGTGATAAGTGAAGCTTTCTTT.